The TCR beta chain described here comes from a study of T cell responses to AZD1222 COVID-19 vaccine. Across the study: Combined were second doses at about 4 or about 12 weeks.

Notes on this clone: Its cognate antigen is unknown.

Here immunoSEQ multiplex PCR was the method, and the copy in TCRdb shows in-frame clones only, minus some. The repertoire holds about 110,000 clones, with around 93% as singletons. Study outcomes and limitations: The donor group comprised mostly white British people and more females; the analysis possibly underestimated clonal diversity. Recipients of AZD1222 seropositive at baseline numbered only 6 or 7. A reported finding is that nearly half of spike-specific TCRs target unmutated variant regions.

V lost 4 bases, J lost 6 bases, and 5 bases lay in between. Germline V CDR1 and CDR2: SGHNT, YYREEE (reference sequence). The CDR3 contains 12 residues. This chain joins TRBV5-4 and TRBJ1-6; D remains unclear. The TCR sequence derives from an adult in good health. Source: peripheral blood, taken on day 0 of AZD1222 vaccination. The chain's CDR3 is CASSEGNSPLHF. The DNA for the CDR3 is TGTGCCAGCAGCGAGGGTAATTCACCCCTCCACTTT.